These T cell receptor beta chains were read from a single sample in a study of cytomegalovirus exposure and HLA in healthy donors. Assay: immunoSEQ multiplex PCR; the TCRdb copy retains only in-frame clones and omits some. The data hold over 85,000 clones, with 93% observed a single time. The sequencing input was PBMCs. These receptors all come from a woman in her twenties or thirties in good health and CMV-seropositive. CDR3s include the opening cysteine and the closing phenylalanine or tryptophan. D genes are given only for firm matches. Some rows mark clone size as missing; the rest say once, few, many or name a class of expanded clone.

J | D | size | V | CDR3 | DNA
TRBJ2-3 | TRBD2 | . | TRBV7-2 | CASSWTSGSTDTQYF | TGTGCCAGCAGCTGGACTAGCGGGAGTACAGATACGCAGTATTTT
TRBJ2-4 | . | . | TRBV21-1 | CASSIDKTLAKNIQYF | TGTGCCAGCAGCATCGACAAAACCTTAGCCAAAAACATTCAGTACTTC
TRBJ1-5 | TRBD1 | . | TRBV30 | CAWSTGAVNQPQHF | TGTGCCTGGAGTACAGGGGCGGTCAATCAGCCCCAGCATTTT
TRBJ1-5 | . | . | TRBV28 | CASSFRVGNSNQPQHF | TGTGCCAGCAGTTTCAGGGTTGGGAATAGCAATCAGCCCCAGCATTTT
TRBJ2-1 | . | . | TRBV7-3 | CASSLNPQYYNEQFF | TGTGCCAGCAGCTTAAACCCCCAGTACTACAATGAGCAGTTCTTC
TRBJ1-2 | . | . | TRBV28 | CASSPPTRVGANYGYTF | TGTGCCAGCAGTCCCCCCACCCGGGTAGGGGCTAACTATGGCTACACCTTC
TRBJ2-3 | . | once | TRBV4-1 | CASSQVLGGFVDTQYF | TGCGCCAGCAGCCAAGTACTCGGCGGGTTTGTGGATACGCAGTATTTT
TRBJ1-5 | . | once | TRBV27 | CASSPLGAGQNQPQHF | TGTGCCAGCAGTCCCCTCGGGGCAGGACAGAATCAGCCCCAGCATTTT
TRBJ1-2 | . | . | TRBV2 | CASSPVGGGYTF | TGTGCCAGCAGTCCCGTCGGGGGAGGCTACACCTTC
TRBJ1-4 | TRBD1 | . | TRBV28 | CASSLGTGGNEKLFF | TGTGCCAGCAGTTTAGGCACAGGGGGGAATGAAAAACTGTTTTTT
TRBJ2-1 | . | . | TRBV7-9 | CASSRLAISFNEQFF | TGTGCCAGCAGCCGGCTAGCGATATCTTTCAATGAGCAGTTCTTC
TRBJ1-2 | TRBD1 | . | TRBV6-1 | CASMRDRLNYGYTF | TGTGCCAGCATGAGGGACAGGCTAAACTATGGCTACACCTTC
TRBJ2-1 | TRBD2 | . | TRBV7-9 | CASSHGLAVYNEQFF | TGTGCCAGCAGCCATGGACTAGCGGTGTACAATGAGCAGTTCTTC
TRBJ2-1 | TRBD2 | . | TRBV9 | CASSVVPGLGSVMNEQFF | TGTGCCAGCAGCGTAGTACCGGGACTAGGGTCTGTAATGAATGAGCAGTTCTTC
TRBJ1-3 | . | few | TRBV28 | CASSSPGTSSGNTIYF | TGTGCCAGCAGTTCGCCCGGGACAAGCTCTGGAAACACCATATATTTT
TRBJ1-4 | . | . | TRBV7-7 | CASSLYRTLPNRGEKLFF | TGTGCCAGCAGCTTATATCGAACACTCCCTAACCGGGGTGAAAAACTGTTTTTT
TRBJ1-2 | TRBD1 | . | TRBV5-4 | CASTPGTASGYTF | TGTGCCAGCACCCCGGGGACAGCAAGCGGCTACACCTTC
TRBJ2-5 | TRBD2 | . | TRBV29-1 | CSVGGGRGNPRETQYF | TGCAGCGTTGGAGGAGGGAGGGGTAACCCCAGGGAGACCCAGTACTTC
TRBJ2-2 | . | . | TRBV25-1 | CASSESPPPNTGELFF | TGTGCCAGCAGTGAATCTCCCCCCCCCAACACCGGGGAGCTGTTTTTT
TRBJ1-2 | TRBD1 | . | TRBV30 | CASTDGQGLGYGYTF | TGTGCCTCAACCGATGGACAGGGTCTTGGATATGGCTACACCTTC
TRBJ2-5 | . | few | TRBV29-1 | CSVEGDLDVRASHF | TGCAGCGTTGAAGGGGACTTAGATGTCAGGGCCTCCCACTTC
TRBJ2-1 | . | . | TRBV5-1 | CASSLAVSYSYNEQFF | TGCGCCAGCAGCTTGGCCGTATCTTACTCCTACAATGAGCAGTTCTTC